The 31 T cell receptor beta chains listed next were all sequenced from one sample in a study of blood T cells in healthy people across ages. The second PCR ran about 6 to 12 cycles with a sample-barcoded 5' primer and J-beta primers. TCRdb redid the calling of the 5' RACE reads with MiXCR, one entry per CDR3 protein. The data show 270,000 or so distinct CDR3 sequences, 27% seen once. Sequenced sample: blood. The receptors here all came from a woman in her sixties or seventies in good health.

This clonotype has more than one count but fewer than ten. The CDR3 coding sequence is TGCAGCGTTAATCCTACCACAGATACGCAGTATTTT. Translation: CSVNPTTDTQYF. This chain links TRBV29-1 with TRBJ2-3, with unresolved D. Germline lookup yields CDR1 SQVTM and CDR2 ANQGSEA. The CDR3 contains 12 residues. The germline V and J ends were trimmed by 5 bases and 2 bases, with 8 bases remaining between them.

As for this clonotype: The junction differs from germline at one of its ends, possibly a read error. The chain links TRBV15 to TRBJ1-4, with D uncertain. The germline CDR1 and CDR2 sequences are LNHNV and YYDKDF (reference sequence). CDR3 length: 18 amino acids. CDR3 nucleotide sequence: TGTGCCGCCAGCAGAGATAGGGCACGGTCCAGTTCGCATGAAAAACTGTTTTTT. Encoded protein: CAASRDRARSSSHEKLFF.

The gene calls are TRBV10-3 and TRBJ2-5; possible D gene TRBD2, 6 bases. The CDR3 covers 11 residues. The ends were cut back, 11 bases at V and 5 bases at J, with 12 bases in the middle. Germline CDR1 reads ENHRY; CDR2 reads SYGVKD. CDR3 in amino acids: CAVGTSETQYF. The DNA for the CDR3 is TGTGCCGTCGGGACTTCTGAGACCCAGTACTTC.

This clonotype came up a few times. The chain joins TRBV2 to TRBJ1-4; D gene ambiguous. Germline CDR1 and CDR2: SNHLY and FYNNEI. CDR3 length equals 18 residues. V was cut by 5 bases and J by 0 bases, with 19 bases left in between. The CDR3 nucleotides read TGTGCCAGCAGTAACCGGAACCCTAACGCAGCAACTAATGAAAAACTGTTTTTT. It encodes CASSNRNPNAATNEKLFF.

This clonotype turned up a few times. J is TRBJ2-1 and V is TRBV7-2, with 8 bases that match TRBD2. This CDR3 comprises 16 residues. J gave up 8 bases and V 5 bases, and 14 bases lay outside the gene matches. Germline CDR1 is SGHTA and CDR2 is FQGNSA. The CDR3 is CASSETALAGRYEQFF. The CDR3 DNA is TGTGCCAGCAGCGAGACAGCCTTAGCGGGAAGATATGAGCAGTTCTTC.

The chain combines TRBV5-1 with TRBJ2-1; 8 nucleotides line up with TRBD2. Looked up from germline, CDR1 is SGHRS and CDR2 is YFSETQ. There are 15 residues in the CDR3. V lost 5 bases and J lost 1; bases outside the gene matches: 5. CDR3 nucleotide sequence: TGCGCCAGCAGGGAAGGCGGGGGGTCCTACAATGAGCAGTTCTTC. Translating it yields CASREGGGSYNEQFF.

This chain connects TRBV7-2 to TRBJ2-5; 7 bases are a match to TRBD1. The V gene end was trimmed by 7 bases and the J gene end by 1 base; junction bases not matched to a gene: 3. The CDR3 is 13 residues long. In germline, CDR1 is SGHTA, CDR2 FQGNSA. CDR3: CASTGGLQETQYF. The CDR3 DNA follows: TGTGCCAGCACAGGGGGTCTCCAAGAGACCCAGTACTTC.

This chain joins TRBV28 and TRBJ2-5; possibly TRBD2 for D (6 bases). The end of the DNA fits TRBJ2-7 better, so the J call may be wrong. This CDR3 region has 14 residues. CDR1 MDHEN and CDR2 SYDVKM come from the germline V gene. Here the CDR3 DNA reads TGTGCCAGCAGCTTTATGTCCAGGGACTCCGAGCAGTACTTC. Its protein is CASSFMSRDSEQYF.

This clonotype has a count of ten or more. The chain uses TRBV12-3 or TRBV12-4 and TRBJ2-2; possibly TRBD2 for D (5 bases). The CDR3 runs to 15 residues. Between the trimmed V and J ends, which lost 8 bases and 3 bases, there was a span of 16 bases. The CDR3 DNA reads TGTGCCAGCCTCGGACTCGCCCAGGACACCGGGGAGCTGTTTTTT. This translates into CASLGLAQDTGELFF.

This chain links TRBV6-1 with TRBJ2-3; the D gene is possibly TRBD2 (5 bases). Deletions cut 5 bases from V and 4 bases from J, with 13 bases between. In germline, CDR1 is MNHNS, CDR2 SASEGT. There are 14 residues in the CDR3. CDR3 sequence (DNA): TGTGCCAGCAGTAGCGGCCAGGTCGCAGATACGCAGTATTTT. As protein: CASSSGQVADTQYF.

This chain uses TRBV20-1 with TRBJ2-6, with TRBD1 as a possible D gene (5 bases). The CDR3 length is 18 residues. Germline V gene lookup returns CDR1 DFQATT and CDR2 SNEGSKA (reference sequence). The CDR3 nucleotides are TGCAGAGGGCACAGATCGACAGCGCCATTCTCTGGGGCCAACGTCCTGACTTTC. It is translated as CRGHRSTAPFSGANVLTF.

The chain links TRBV6-1 to TRBJ2-7; weak D call: TRBD1 (5 bases). The CDR3 totals 13 residues. V was shortened by 5 bases and J by 4 bases, with 12 bases between the two germline ends. Germline V lookup: CDR1 MNHNS, CDR2 SASEGT. The CDR3 sequence: CASSNMQGYEQYF. CDR3 DNA: TGTGCCAGCAGTAATATGCAGGGTTACGAGCAGTACTTC.

This chain joins TRBV7-3 and TRBJ2-1, with 7 bases matching TRBD1. Per germline, CDR1 SGHTA and CDR2 FQGTGA. This CDR3 has 14 residues. J gave up 10 bases and V 4 bases, and 10 bases lay outside the gene matches. CDR3 nucleotide sequence: TGTGCCAGCAGCTATTCTCAGGGGGTCGGGGAGCAGTTCTTC. Translated: CASSYSQGVGEQFF.

This clonotype turned up a few times. The V and J genes are TRBV20-1 and TRBJ2-7; TRBD2 agrees at 8 bases. This CDR3 is built from 14 residues. Germline trimming cut 6 bases from V and 3 bases from J; bases unmatched to any gene: 10. Germline CDR1 reads DFQATT; CDR2 reads SNEGSKA (reference sequence). As DNA, the CDR3 is TGCAGTGCCTCCCCCGGCGGGAGGCACTACGAGCAGTACTTC. Protein: CSASPGGRHYEQYF.

Notes on this clonotype: The junction differs from germline at one of its ends, possibly a read error. The chain joins TRBV28 to TRBJ1-5; D is unresolved. Germline-derived CDR1 and CDR2 are MDHEN and SYDVKM. The CDR3 contains 11 residues. CDR3 bases: TGTGCCAGCAGGGATGACCAGCGCCAGCATTTT. It specifies CASRDDQRQHF.

V and J are TRBV11-2 and TRBJ2-5; 10 bases agree with TRBD2. This CDR3 region has 17 residues. V shed 0 bases and J 4 bases; nucleotides not matched to a gene: 8. The germline V gene has CDR1 SGHAT and CDR2 FQNNGV. The CDR3 DNA reads TGTGCCAGCAGCTTAGATCCGGTCCTAGCGGGAGTAGAGACCCAGTACTTC. The encoded protein is CASSLDPVLAGVETQYF.

This clonotype was counted a few times. A read error may produce the germline difference seen at one junction end. The V and J genes are TRBV20-1 and TRBJ2-5; D call uncertain. This CDR3 spans 11 amino acids. From germline, CDR1 is DFQATT and CDR2 SNEGSKA (reference sequence). Here the CDR3 DNA reads TGCAGTGCGAGAGAGGAAGAGACCCAGTACTTC. This sequence encodes CSAREEETQYF.

The rearrangement uses TRBV27 and TRBJ2-4, with D possibly being TRBD1 or TRBD2 (5 bases each). CDR1 is MNHEY and CDR2 is SMNVEV in the germline V gene (reference sequence). This CDR3 is built from 17 residues. Trimming pared 0 bases from V and 2 bases from J, leaving 14 bases between. CDR3: CASSLSAGRGTKNIQYF. CDR3 coding DNA: TGTGCCAGCAGTTTATCCGCAGGGAGAGGAACCAAAAACATTCAGTACTTC.

The chain combines TRBV4-1 with TRBJ1-4; no definite D call. The germline gives CDR1 MGHRA, CDR2 YSYEKL. V lost 2 bases and J 8 bases, leaving 15 bases between the germline ends. The CDR3 spans 15 residues. The CDR3 spells CASSQPGRSREKLFF. The CDR3 nucleotides read TGCGCCAGCAGCCAACCAGGCCGGTCGCGGGAAAAACTGTTTTTT.

There are a few counts of this clonotype. One end of the junction varies from germline; a read error may be responsible. V is TRBV28 and J is TRBJ1-2; 12 nucleotides match TRBD1. Germline lookup yields CDR1 MDHEN and CDR2 SYDVKM. This CDR3 spans 14 amino acids. CDR3 bases: TGTGCCAGCGCGGGACAGGGGGCGCGGTATGGCCACACCTTC. It specifies CASAGQGARYGHTF.

The chain uses TRBV20-1 and TRBJ2-5; D uncertain. With 6 bases removed from V and 2 bases from J, the gap between germline ends came to 13 bases. Germline assignment: CDR1 DFQATT and CDR2 SNEGSKA (reference sequence). The CDR3 runs 13 residues. The CDR3 DNA is TGCAGTGCGCCCCGAAGCGTTCAAGAGACCCAGTACTTC. Protein sequence: CSAPRSVQETQYF.

This clonotype was counted between two and nine times. The junction differs from germline at one of its ends, possibly a read error. V gene TRBV6-2 or TRBV6-3 combines with J gene TRBJ2-1, with 7 bases fitting TRBD2. Germline V lookup: CDR1 MNHEY, CDR2 SVGEGT. The CDR3 has 13 amino acids. Here the CDR3 reads CAGSYSGGNEQFF. In nucleotides, the CDR3 is TGTGCCGGCAGTTACTCGGGGGGTAATGAGCAGTTCTTC.

This clonotype has just a few counts. DNA for the CDR3: TGCAGTGCTAGAGGGGTACCTAGCACAGATACGCAGTATTTT. Its translation is CSARGVPSTDTQYF. This chain links TRBV20-1 with TRBJ2-3; D unclear. This CDR3 region has 14 residues. V lost 1 base, J lost 0 bases, and 8 bases lay in between. In germline, CDR1 is DFQATT, CDR2 SNEGSKA (reference sequence).

In this sample, this clonotype turned up a few times. The V and J genes are TRBV20-1 and TRBJ1-2, with unresolved D. The germline CDR1 and CDR2 sequences are DFQATT and SNEGSKA (reference sequence). The CDR3 has 13 residues. Trimming stripped 1 base from V and 8 bases from J, with 14 bases between. CDR3 in amino acids: CSARGEGYGGYTF. The CDR3 coding sequence is TGCAGTGCTAGAGGAGAAGGTTATGGCGGCTACACCTTC.

This clonotype was detected only a few times. The genes are TRBV20-1 and TRBJ2-5; 7 bases agree with TRBD2. The J call may not be correct, given that the DNA end is closer to TRBJ2-1. The V gene's germline CDR1 is DFQATT and CDR2 SNEGSKA (reference sequence). This CDR3 spans 16 amino acids. The CDR3 sequence: CSARDQWREKYNEQFF. CDR3 DNA: TGCAGTGCTAGGGACCAATGGCGGGAGAAATACAATGAGCAGTTCTTC.

There are many counts of this clonotype. This chain uses TRBV10-3 with TRBJ1-2; 7 nucleotides line up with TRBD1. V trimming: 3 bases; J trimming: 8 bases; junction bases outside the gene matches: 6. Germline V gene lookup returns CDR1 ENHRY and CDR2 SYGVKD. There are 13 residues in the CDR3. Here the CDR3 DNA reads TGTGCCATCAGTGAAGGGACAGCTATGGGCTACACCTTC. This gives the protein CAISEGTAMGYTF.

J is TRBJ2-3 and V is TRBV20-1, with unresolved D. Trimming cost V 6 bases and J 10 bases, with 14 bases left between them. CDR3 length: 11 residues. Per germline, CDR1 DFQATT and CDR2 SNEGSKA (reference sequence). This CDR3 reads CSARSSDAQYF. The CDR3 nucleotides read TGCAGTGCCCGCTCCTCGGATGCGCAGTATTTT.

J is TRBJ1-2 and V is TRBV13; 10 nucleotides agree with TRBD1. Germline assignment: CDR1 PRHDT and CDR2 FYEKMQ (reference sequence). The V segment lost 5 bases and the J segment 4 bases; nucleotides outside the gene matches: 4. This CDR3 region has 14 residues. The DNA for the CDR3 is TGTGCCAGCAGCGCCCGGACAGGGGGCTATGGCTACACCTTC. This gives the protein CASSARTGGYGYTF.

As DNA, the CDR3 is TGCGCCAGCAGCTTGGCTAGTGGAAGAGGCGCTGAAGCTTTCTTT. It is translated as CASSLASGRGAEAFF. The chain combines TRBV5-1 with TRBJ1-1, with unresolved D. V dropped 0 bases and J dropped 6 bases, with 15 bases sitting between them. The CDR3 is made up of 15 amino acids. Germline V lookup: CDR1 SGHRS, CDR2 YFSETQ.

This clonotype occurred a few times. The CDR3 region has the DNA TGTGCCAGCAGTGGGACAGGGGTCAATCAGCCCCAGCATTTT. Translating it yields CASSGTGVNQPQHF. The V and J genes are TRBV2 and TRBJ1-5, with 9 bases lining up with TRBD1. V shed 4 bases and J 3 bases; nucleotides not matched to a gene: 1. The CDR3 runs to 14 residues. Looked up from germline, CDR1 is SNHLY and CDR2 is FYNNEI.

This clonotype came up a few times. The chain carries TRBV3-1 and TRBJ1-2, with TRBD1 matching over 12 bases. V was pared by 5 bases and J by 8 bases, with 6 bases of the junction left unmatched. This CDR3 spans 14 amino acids. In germline, CDR1 is LGHDT, CDR2 YNNKEL (reference sequence). CDR3 loop: CASSIGTGGRGYTF. The CDR3 DNA sequence: TGTGCCAGCAGCATCGGGACAGGGGGCCGAGGCTACACCTTC.